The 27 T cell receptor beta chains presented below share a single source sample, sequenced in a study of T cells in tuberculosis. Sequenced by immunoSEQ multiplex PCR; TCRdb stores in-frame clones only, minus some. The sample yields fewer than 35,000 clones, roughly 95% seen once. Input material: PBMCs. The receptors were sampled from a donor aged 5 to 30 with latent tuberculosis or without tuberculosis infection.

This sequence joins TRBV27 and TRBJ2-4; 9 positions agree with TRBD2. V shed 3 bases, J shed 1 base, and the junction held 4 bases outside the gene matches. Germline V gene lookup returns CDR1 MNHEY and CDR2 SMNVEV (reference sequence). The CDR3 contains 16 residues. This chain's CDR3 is CASSFLRGGAKNIQYF. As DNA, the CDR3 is TGTGCCAGCAGTTTTCTGCGGGGGGGGGCCAAAAACATTCAGTACTTC.

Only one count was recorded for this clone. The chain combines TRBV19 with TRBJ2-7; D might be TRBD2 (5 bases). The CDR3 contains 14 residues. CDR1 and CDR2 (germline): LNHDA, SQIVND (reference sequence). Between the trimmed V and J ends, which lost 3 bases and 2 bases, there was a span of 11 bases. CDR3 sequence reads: CASSIYGDTYEQYF. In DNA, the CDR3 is TGTGCCAGTAGTATTTACGGGGATACCTACGAGCAGTACTTC.

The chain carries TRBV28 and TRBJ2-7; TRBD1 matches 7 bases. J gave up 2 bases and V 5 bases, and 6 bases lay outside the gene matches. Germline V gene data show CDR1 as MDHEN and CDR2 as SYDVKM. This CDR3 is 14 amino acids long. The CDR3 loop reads CASSRTGEPYEQYF. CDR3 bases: TGTGCCAGCAGTCGGACAGGAGAGCCCTACGAGCAGTACTTC. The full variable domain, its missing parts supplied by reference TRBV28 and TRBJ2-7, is DVKVTQSSRYLVKRTGEKVFLECVQDMDHENMFWYRQDPGLGLRLIYFSYDVKMKEKGDIPEGYSVSREKKERFSLILESASTNQTSMYLCASSRTGEPYEQYFGPGTRLTVT.

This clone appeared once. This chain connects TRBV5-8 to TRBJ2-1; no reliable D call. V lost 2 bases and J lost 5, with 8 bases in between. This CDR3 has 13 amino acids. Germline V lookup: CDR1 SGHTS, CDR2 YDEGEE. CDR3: CASSLWSDNEQFF. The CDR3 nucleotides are TGTGCCAGCAGCTTATGGAGCGACAATGAGCAGTTCTTC.

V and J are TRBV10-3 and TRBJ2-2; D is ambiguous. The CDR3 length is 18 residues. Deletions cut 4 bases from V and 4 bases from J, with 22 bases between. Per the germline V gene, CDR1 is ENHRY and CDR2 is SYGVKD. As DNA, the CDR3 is TGTGCCATCAGTGCGTCGATGTTAGCCACCCCGGGCACCGGGGAGCTGTTTTTT. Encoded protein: CAISASMLATPGTGELFF.

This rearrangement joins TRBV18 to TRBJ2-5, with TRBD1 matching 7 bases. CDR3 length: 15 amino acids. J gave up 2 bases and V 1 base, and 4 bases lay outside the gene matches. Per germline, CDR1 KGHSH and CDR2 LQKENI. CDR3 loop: CASSPRDSYQETQYF. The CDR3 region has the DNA TGTGCCAGCTCACCACGGGACAGCTATCAAGAGACCCAGTACTTC.

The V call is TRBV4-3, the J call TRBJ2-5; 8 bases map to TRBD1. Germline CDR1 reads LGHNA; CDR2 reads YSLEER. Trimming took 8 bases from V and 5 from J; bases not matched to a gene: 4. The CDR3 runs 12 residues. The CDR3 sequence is CASRTGTETQYF. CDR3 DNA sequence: TGCGCCAGCCGGACAGGGACGGAGACCCAGTACTTC.

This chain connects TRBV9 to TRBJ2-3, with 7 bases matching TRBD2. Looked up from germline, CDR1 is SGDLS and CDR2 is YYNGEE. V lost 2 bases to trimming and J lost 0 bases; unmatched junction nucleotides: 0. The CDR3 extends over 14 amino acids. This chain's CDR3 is CASSVGGSTDTQYF. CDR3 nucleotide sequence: TGTGCCAGCAGCGTCGGGGGGAGCACAGATACGCAGTATTTT.

In DNA, the CDR3 is TGTGCCAGCAGTGTGCGGGAGGCCGTATACGAGCAGTACTTC. This codes for CASSVREAVYEQYF. The chain links TRBV2 to TRBJ2-7; 8 nucleotides match TRBD2. After removal of 4 bases from V and 4 bases from J, the junction contained 6 bases not matched to a gene. Germline CDR1 reads SNHLY; CDR2 reads FYNNEI. CDR3 size: 14 residues.

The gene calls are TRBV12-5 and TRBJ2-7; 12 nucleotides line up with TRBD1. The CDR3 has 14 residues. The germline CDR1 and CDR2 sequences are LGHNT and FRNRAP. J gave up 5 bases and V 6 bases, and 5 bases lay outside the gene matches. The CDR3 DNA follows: TGTGCTAGTGGCCGGGGACAGGGGGCGAACGAGCAGTACTTC. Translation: CASGRGQGANEQYF.

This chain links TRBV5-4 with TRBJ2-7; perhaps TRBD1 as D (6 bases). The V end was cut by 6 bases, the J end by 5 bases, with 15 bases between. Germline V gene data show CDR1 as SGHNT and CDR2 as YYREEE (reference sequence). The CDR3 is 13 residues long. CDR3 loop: CASNRGGNDEQYF. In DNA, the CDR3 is TGTGCCAGCAATCGAGGGGGTAACGACGAGCAGTACTTC.

CDR3 DNA: TGTGCCAGCAGCGTAGGCAGGGGGGAAAACAATGAGCAGTTCTTC. Its translation is CASSVGRGENNEQFF. The V gene is TRBV9, the J gene TRBJ2-1; D might be TRBD1 (7 bases). CDR1 and CDR2 from the germline V gene are SGDLS and YYNGEE. Trimming took 0 bases from V and 5 from J, leaving 12 bases between them. The CDR3 contains 15 residues.

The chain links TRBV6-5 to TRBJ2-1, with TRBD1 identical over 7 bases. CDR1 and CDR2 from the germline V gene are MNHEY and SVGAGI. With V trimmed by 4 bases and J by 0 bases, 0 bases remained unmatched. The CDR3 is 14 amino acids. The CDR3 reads CASSSGGSYNEQFF. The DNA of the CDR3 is TGTGCCAGCAGTTCAGGGGGCTCCTACAATGAGCAGTTCTTC.

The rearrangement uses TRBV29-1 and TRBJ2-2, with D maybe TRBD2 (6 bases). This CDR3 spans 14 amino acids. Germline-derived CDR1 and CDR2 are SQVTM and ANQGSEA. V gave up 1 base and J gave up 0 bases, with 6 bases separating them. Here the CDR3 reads CSVEVAANTGELFF. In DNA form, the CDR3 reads TGCAGCGTTGAAGTAGCGGCGAACACCGGGGAGCTGTTTTTT.

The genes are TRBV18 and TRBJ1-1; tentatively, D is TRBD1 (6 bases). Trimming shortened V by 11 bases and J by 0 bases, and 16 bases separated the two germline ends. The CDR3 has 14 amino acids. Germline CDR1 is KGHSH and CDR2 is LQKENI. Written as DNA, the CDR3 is TGTGCCGGCCTTCAAGGACAGATGAACACTGAAGCTTTCTTT. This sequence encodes CAGLQGQMNTEAFF.

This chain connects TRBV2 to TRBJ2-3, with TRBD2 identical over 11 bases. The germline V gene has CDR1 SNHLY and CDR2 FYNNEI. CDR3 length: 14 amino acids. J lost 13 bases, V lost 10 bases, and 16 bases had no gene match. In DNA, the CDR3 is TGTGCCAACCAACCCGGGACTAGCGGTTCTTTGGAGTATTTT. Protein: CANQPGTSGSLEYF.

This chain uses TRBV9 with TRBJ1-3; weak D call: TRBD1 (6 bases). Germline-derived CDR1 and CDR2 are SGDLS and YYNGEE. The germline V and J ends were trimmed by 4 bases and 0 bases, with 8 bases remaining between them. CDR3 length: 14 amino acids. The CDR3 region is CASSSRGSGNTIYF. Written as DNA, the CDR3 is TGTGCCAGCAGCTCCAGGGGCTCTGGAAACACCATATATTTT.

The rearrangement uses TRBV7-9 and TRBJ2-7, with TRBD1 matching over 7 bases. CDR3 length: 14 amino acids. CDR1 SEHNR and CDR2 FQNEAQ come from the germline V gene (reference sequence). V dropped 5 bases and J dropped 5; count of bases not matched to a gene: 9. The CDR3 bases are TGTGCCAGCAGCCTTCAGGACAGGCCTCACGAGCAGTACTTC. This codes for CASSLQDRPHEQYF.

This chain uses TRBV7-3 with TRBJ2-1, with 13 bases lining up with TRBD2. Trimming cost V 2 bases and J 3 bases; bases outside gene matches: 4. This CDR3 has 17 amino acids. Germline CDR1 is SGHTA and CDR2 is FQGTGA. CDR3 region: CASSLLRLAGGYNEQFF. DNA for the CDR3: TGTGCCAGCAGCTTATTAAGACTAGCGGGAGGCTACAATGAGCAGTTCTTC.

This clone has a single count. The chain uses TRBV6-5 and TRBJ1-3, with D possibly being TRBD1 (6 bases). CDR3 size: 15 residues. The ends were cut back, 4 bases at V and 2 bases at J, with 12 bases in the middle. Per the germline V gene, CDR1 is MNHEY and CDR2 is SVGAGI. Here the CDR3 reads CASSFTGSPGNTIYF. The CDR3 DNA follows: TGTGCCAGCAGTTTTACAGGGTCCCCTGGAAACACCATATATTTT.

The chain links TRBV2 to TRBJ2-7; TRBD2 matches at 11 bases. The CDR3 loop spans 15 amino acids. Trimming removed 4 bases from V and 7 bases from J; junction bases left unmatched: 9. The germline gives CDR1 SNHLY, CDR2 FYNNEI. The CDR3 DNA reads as TGTGCCAGCAGTGTTAGTAGCGGGGGGGCACGGGAGCAGTACTTC. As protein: CASSVSSGGAREQYF.

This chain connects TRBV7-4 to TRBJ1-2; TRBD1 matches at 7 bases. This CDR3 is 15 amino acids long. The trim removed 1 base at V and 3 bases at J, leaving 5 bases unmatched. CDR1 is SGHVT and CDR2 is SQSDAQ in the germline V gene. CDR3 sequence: CASSLVYQGDYGYTF. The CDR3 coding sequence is TGTGCCAGCAGCTTAGTTTACCAGGGGGACTATGGCTACACCTTC.

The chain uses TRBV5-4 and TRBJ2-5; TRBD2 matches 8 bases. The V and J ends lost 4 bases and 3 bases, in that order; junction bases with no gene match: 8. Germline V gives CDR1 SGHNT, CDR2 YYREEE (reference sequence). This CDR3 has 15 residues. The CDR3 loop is CASSQWGGRKETQYF. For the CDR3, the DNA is TGTGCCAGCAGCCAATGGGGCGGGAGGAAAGAGACCCAGTACTTC.

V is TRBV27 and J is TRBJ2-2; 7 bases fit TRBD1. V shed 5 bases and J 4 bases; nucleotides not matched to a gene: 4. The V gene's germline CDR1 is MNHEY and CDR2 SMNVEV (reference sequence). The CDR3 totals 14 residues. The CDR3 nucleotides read TGTGCCAGCAGTGTAGGGGGCCTCACCGGGGAGCTGTTTTTT. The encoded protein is CASSVGGLTGELFF.

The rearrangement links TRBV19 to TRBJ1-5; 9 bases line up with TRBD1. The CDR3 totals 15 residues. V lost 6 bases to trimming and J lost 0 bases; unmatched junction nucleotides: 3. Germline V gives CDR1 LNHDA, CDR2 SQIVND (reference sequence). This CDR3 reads CASRRDRDSNQPQHF. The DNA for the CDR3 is TGTGCCAGTAGGCGGGACAGGGATAGCAATCAGCCCCAGCATTTT.

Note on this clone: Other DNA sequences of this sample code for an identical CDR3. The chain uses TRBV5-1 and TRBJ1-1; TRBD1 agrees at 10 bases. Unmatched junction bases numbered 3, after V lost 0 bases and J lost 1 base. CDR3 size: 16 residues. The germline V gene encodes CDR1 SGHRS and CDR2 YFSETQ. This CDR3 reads CASSLGQGARNTEAFF. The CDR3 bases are TGCGCCAGCAGCTTGGGACAGGGGGCGCGGAACACTGAAGCTTTCTTT.

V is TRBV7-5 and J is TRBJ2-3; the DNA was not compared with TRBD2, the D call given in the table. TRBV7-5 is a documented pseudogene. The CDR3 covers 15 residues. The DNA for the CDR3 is TGTGTCAGAAGCCTCCAGCGGGGGTTGGGAGATACGCAGTATTTT. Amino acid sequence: CVRSLQRGLGDTQYF.